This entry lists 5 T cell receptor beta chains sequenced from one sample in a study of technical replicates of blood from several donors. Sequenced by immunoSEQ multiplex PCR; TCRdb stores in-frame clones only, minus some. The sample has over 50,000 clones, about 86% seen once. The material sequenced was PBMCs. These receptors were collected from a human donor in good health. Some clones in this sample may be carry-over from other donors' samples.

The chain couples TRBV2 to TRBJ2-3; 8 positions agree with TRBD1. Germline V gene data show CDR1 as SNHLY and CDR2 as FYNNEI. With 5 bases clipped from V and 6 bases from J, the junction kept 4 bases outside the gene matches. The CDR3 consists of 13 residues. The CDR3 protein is CASSRDRSDTQYF. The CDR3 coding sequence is TGTGCCAGCAGTCGGGACAGGAGCGATACGCAGTATTTT.

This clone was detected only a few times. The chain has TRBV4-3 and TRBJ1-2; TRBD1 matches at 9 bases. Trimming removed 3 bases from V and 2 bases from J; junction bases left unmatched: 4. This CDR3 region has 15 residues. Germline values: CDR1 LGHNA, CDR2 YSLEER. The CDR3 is CASSQTQGANYGYTF. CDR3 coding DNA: TGCGCCAGCAGCCAGACACAGGGGGCGAACTATGGCTACACCTTC.

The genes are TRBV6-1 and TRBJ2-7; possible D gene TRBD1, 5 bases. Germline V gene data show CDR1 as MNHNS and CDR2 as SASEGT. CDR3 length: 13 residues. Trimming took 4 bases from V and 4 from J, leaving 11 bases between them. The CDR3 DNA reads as TGTGCCAGCAGTGGATCCAGGGAATACGAGCAGTACTTC. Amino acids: CASSGSREYEQYF.

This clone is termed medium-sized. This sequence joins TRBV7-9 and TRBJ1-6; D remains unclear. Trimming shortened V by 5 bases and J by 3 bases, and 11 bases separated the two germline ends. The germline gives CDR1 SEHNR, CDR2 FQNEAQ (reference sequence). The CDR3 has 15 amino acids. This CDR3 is CASSMYRYYNSPLHF. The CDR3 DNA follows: TGTGCCAGCAGCATGTACAGATACTATAATTCACCCCTCCACTTT.

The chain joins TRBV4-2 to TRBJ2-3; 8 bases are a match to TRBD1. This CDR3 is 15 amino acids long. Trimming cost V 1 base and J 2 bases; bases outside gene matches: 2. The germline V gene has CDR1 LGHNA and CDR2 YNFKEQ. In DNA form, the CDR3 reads TGTGCCAGCAGCCAAGGGGGACAGGTCACAGATACGCAGTATTTT. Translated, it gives CASSQGGQVTDTQYF.